The TCR beta chain under discussion was sequenced for a study of cytomegalovirus exposure and HLA in healthy donors. From germline, CDR1 is SGDLS and CDR2 YYNGEE. The CDR3 has 15 residues. Points on this clone: The antigen remains undetermined.

Primers for the PCR totalled 60 Vbeta and 13 Jbeta. The authors' processing: Approximately 12 million of 65 million to 95 million unique TCR beta chains were shared, per a later count. TCRdb keeps only in-frame clones here, not all; method: immunoSEQ multiplex PCR. Clone size and V and J calls were adopted from that table, with D and trimming inferred from the DNA. The data show approximately 77,000 clones, with around three quarters seen just once and 9% to 14% held by the top ten. Study outcomes and limitations: In an earlier analysis, most TCR beta V segments were productive about 87% or about 30% of the time. Exclusion applied to some V segments, including TRBV6-2 and TRBV6-3, as they were indistinguishable. Using the classifier, cytomegalovirus status was reportedly diagnosed with high specificity and sensitivity.

This TCR was sampled from a male donor in good health and CMV-seropositive. The chain is built from TRBV9 and TRBJ2-5; 7 nucleotides match TRBD1. The J call is doubtful: the DNA matches TRBJ2-7 better. The sample was PBMCs. The CDR3 protein is CASSADSGTVYEQYF. In DNA form, the CDR3 reads TGTGCCAGCAGCGCTGACTCCGGGACAGTCTACGAGCAGTACTTC.